This TCR beta chain was captured in a study of CD8+CD57+ T cells in acquired aplastic anemia. General study results and limits: Patients did not significantly differ from controls in CD8+ Simpson's diversity. Patients and controls were found to share twenty-nine CD8+ CDR3 sequences.

Germline V lookup: CDR1 WSHSY, CDR2 SAAADI. The CDR3 runs to 16 residues. Trimming cost V 3 bases and J 8 bases, with 19 bases left between them. Previously, flow cytometry had revealed CD8+CD57+ cell expansion in the patients chosen for sequencing. CDR3 and TCR beta VDJ profiling relied on a genomic DNA template. TCRdb fed the reads into MiXCR, producing one record per CDR3 protein. There are around 42,000 distinct CDR3 sequences in the sample; 60% to 80% occur only once, and about 60% lies in the top ten. Regarding this clonotype: Its antigen is undetermined.

This receptor was taken from a human donor with aplastic anemia. The sample comprised sorted CD4+, CD8+, or CD8+CD57+ T cells (not recorded which) from PBMCs. The V gene is TRBV10-2, the J gene TRBJ1-4; weak D call: TRBD1 (6 bases). DNA for the CDR3: TGCGCCAGCAGTGAAGGCCAGGGGAGATTTGGGGAAAAACTGTTTTTT. It codes for CASSEGQGRFGEKLFF.